This T cell receptor (beta chain) was recorded in a study of blood T cell repertoires in COVID-19. About the research overall: Acute and convalescent COVID-19 specimens originated in the United States, Italy and Spain. T cells, B-cell-depleted T cells, or PBMCs provided the cDNA or gDNA that served as material.

V dropped 2 bases and J dropped 2; count of bases not matched to a gene: 2. Germline CDR1 reads MNHEY; CDR2 reads SVGAGI. The CDR3 runs 16 residues. Points on this clone: This sample includes further DNA sequences coding for the same CDR3.

Authors' data handling: Nucleated cell counts were estimated from reference gene primer amplification. TCRdb keeps only in-frame clones here, not all; method: immunoSEQ multiplex PCR. That table supplies the V and J calls and clone size; D and trimming were determined from the DNA. The sample has roughly 250,000 clones, roughly 81% seen once; the top ten hold 3.5% to 4.5%. The sample taken for sequencing was peripheral blood. This chain links TRBV6-5 with TRBJ1-3; 11 bases agree with TRBD1. This sequence originates from a man over 45 with acute or convalescent COVID-19. CDR3 loop: CASSYGQGATGNTIYF. CDR3 nucleotide sequence: TGTGCCAGCAGTTACGGACAGGGGGCGACTGGAAACACCATATATTTT.